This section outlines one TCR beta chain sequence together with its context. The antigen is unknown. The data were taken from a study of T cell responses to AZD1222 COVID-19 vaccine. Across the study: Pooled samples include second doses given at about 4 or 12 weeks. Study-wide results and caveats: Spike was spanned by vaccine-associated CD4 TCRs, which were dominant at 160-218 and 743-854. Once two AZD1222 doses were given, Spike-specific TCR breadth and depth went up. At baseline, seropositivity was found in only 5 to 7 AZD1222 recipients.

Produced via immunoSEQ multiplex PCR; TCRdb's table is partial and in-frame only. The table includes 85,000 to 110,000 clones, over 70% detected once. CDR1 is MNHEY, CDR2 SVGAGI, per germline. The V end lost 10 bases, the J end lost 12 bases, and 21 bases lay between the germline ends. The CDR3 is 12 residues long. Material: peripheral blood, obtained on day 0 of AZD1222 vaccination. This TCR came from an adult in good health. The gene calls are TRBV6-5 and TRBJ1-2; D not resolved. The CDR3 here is CATQTRWLIDTF. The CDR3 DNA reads TGTGCCACCCAAACCCGTTGGCTAATCGACACCTTC.